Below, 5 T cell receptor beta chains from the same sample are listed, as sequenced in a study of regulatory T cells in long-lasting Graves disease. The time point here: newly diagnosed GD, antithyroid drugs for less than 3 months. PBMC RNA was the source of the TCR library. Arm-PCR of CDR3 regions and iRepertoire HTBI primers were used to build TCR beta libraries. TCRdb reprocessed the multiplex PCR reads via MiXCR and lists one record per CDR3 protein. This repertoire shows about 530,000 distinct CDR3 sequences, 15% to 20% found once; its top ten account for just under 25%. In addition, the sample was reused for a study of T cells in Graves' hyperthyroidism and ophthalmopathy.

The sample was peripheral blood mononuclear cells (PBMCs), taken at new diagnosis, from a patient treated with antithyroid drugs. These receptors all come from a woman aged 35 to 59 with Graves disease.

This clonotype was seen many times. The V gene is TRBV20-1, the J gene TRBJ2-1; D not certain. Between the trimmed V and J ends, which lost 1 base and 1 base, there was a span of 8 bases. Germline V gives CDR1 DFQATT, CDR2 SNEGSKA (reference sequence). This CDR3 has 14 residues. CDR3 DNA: TGCAGTGCTAGAGGCAGGTCGTCCTACAATGAGCAGTTCTTC. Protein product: CSARGRSSYNEQFF.

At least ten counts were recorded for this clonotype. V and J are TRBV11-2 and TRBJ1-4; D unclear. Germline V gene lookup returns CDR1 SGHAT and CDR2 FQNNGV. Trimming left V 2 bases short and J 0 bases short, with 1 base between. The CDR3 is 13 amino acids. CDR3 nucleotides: TGTGCCAGCAGCTTATCAACTAATGAAAAACTGTTTTTT. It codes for CASSLSTNEKLFF.

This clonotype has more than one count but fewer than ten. CDR3 in amino acids: CASSLAKGQGYGYTF. The DNA of the CDR3 is TGTGCCAGCAGCTTAGCGAAAGGACAGGGATACGGCTACACCTTC. The genes are TRBV7-2 and TRBJ1-2; TRBD1 matches 8 bases. Germline-derived CDR1 and CDR2 are SGHTA and FQGNSA. This CDR3 has 15 amino acids. V trimming: 0 bases; J trimming: 8 bases; junction bases outside the gene matches: 8.

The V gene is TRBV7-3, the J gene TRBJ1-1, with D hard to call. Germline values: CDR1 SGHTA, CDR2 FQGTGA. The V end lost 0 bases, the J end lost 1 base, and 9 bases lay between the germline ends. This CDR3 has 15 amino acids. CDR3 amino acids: CASSLTPGQNTEAFF. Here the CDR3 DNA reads TGTGCCAGCAGCTTAACGCCTGGGCAGAACACTGAAGCTTTCTTT.

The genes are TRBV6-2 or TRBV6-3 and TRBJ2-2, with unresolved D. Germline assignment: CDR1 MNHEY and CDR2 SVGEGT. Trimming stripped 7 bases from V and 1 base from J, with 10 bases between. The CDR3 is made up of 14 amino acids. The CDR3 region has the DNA TGTGCCAGCACCCGGAACCAGAACACCGGGGAGCTGTTTTTT. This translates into CASTRNQNTGELFF.